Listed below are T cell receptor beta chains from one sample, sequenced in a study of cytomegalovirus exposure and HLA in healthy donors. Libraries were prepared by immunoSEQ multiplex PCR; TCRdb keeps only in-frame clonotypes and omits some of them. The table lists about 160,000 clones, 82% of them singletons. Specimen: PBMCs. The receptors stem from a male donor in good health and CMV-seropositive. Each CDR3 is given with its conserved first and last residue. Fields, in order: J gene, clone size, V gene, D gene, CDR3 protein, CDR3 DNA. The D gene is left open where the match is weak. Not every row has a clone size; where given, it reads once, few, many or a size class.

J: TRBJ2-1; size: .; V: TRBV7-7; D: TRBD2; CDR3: CASSLGHGTSGGEQFF; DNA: TGTGCCAGCAGCTTAGGTCACGGGACTAGCGGGGGGGAGCAGTTCTTC
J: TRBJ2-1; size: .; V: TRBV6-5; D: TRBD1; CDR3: CASSYTGTGLYEQFF; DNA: TGTGCCAGCAGTTATACCGGGACAGGGCTCTATGAGCAGTTCTTC
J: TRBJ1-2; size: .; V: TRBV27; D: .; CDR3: CASSIRGGGVYGYTF; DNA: TGTGCCAGCAGTATCCGAGGGGGGGGTGTCTATGGCTACACCTTC
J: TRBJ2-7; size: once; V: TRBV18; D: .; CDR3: CASSPPWQATYEQYF; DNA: TGTGCCAGCTCACCACCGTGGCAGGCCACCTACGAGCAGTACTTC
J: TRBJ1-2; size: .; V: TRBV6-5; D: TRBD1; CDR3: CASTQGDGYTF; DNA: TGTGCCAGCACCCAGGGGGATGGCTACACCTTC
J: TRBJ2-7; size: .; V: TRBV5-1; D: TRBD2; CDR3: CASSVDSPGLAGVSYEQYF; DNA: TGCGCCAGCAGCGTCGACTCTCCGGGACTAGCGGGAGTCTCCTACGAGCAGTACTTC
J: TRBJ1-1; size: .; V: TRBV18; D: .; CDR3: CASSLLGGTEAFF; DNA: TGTGCCAGCTCACTTTTGGGAGGTACTGAAGCTTTCTTT
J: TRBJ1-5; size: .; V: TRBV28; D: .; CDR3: CASNMWAQPQHF; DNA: TGTGCCAGCAATATGTGGGCTCAGCCCCAGCATTTT
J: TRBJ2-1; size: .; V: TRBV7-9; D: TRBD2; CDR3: CASSLVASGGYNEQFF; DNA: TGTGCCAGCAGCTTAGTAGCTAGCGGGGGCTACAATGAGCAGTTCTTC
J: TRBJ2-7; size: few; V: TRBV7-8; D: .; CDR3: CASSLGGSSSYEQYF; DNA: TGTGCCAGCAGCTTAGGCGGTTCAAGCTCCTACGAGCAGTACTTC
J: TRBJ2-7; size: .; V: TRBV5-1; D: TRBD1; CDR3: CASSLVLGRDLTGPLSYEQYF; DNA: TGCGCCAGCAGCTTGGTTTTAGGCCGAGACCTGACAGGGCCCCTCTCCTACGAGCAGTACTTC
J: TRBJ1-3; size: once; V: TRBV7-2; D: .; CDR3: CASSLPGSTIYF; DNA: TGTGCCAGCAGCTTACCGGGAAGCACCATATATTTT
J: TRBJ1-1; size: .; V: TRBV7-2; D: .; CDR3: CASSWTLGRSGEAFF; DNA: TGTGCCAGCAGCTGGACACTCGGGCGATCAGGAGAAGCTTTCTTT
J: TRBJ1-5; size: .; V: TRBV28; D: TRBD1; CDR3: CASSDRTGGQPQHF; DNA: TGTGCCAGCAGTGACAGGACAGGGGGCCAGCCCCAGCATTTT
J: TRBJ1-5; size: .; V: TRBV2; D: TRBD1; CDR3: CASRDRGNQPQHF; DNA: TGTGCCAGCAGGGACAGGGGGAATCAGCCCCAGCATTTT
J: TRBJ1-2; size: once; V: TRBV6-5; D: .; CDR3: CASRSGFGYTF; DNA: TGTGCCAGCAGGTCAGGTTTTGGCTACACCTTC
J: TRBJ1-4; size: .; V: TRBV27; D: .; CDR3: CASRGGATNEKLFF; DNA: TGTGCCAGCAGAGGGGGTGCAACTAATGAAAAACTGTTTTTT
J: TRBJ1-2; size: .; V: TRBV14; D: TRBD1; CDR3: CASSRIQGDGYTF; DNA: TGTGCCAGCAGCCGGATACAGGGGGATGGCTACACCTTC
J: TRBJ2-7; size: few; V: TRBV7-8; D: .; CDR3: CASSRDFTTYEQYF; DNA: TGTGCCAGCAGTCGGGACTTCACCACCTACGAGCAGTACTTC
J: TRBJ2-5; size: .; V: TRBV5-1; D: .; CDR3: CASTNPSRETQYF; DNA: TGCGCCAGCACCAACCCTAGTCGAGAGACCCAGTACTTC
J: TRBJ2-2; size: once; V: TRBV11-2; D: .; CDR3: CASSQGSGELFF; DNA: TGTGCCAGCAGTCAGGGTTCCGGGGAGCTGTTTTTT
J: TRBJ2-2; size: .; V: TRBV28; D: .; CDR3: CASIPTPGGKNTGELFF; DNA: TGTGCCAGCATCCCAACTCCCGGGGGTAAGAACACCGGGGAGCTGTTTTTT
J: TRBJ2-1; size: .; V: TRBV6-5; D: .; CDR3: CASSPDYHEQFF; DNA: TGTGCCAGCAGTCCGGACTACCACGAGCAGTTCTTC
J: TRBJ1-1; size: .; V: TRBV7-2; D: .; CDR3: CASSFREGLGTEAFF; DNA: TGTGCCAGCAGCTTCAGGGAGGGTTTAGGTACTGAAGCTTTCTTT
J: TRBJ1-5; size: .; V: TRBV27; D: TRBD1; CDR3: CASSPRWQGADNQPQHF; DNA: TGTGCCAGCAGTCCCCGGTGGCAGGGGGCGGACAATCAGCCCCAGCATTTT
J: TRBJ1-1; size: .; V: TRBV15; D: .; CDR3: CATSRDRGGPAFF; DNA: TGTGCCACCAGCAGAGATCGGGGGGGGCCGGCTTTCTTT
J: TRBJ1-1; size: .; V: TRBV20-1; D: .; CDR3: CSARDPLRAFF; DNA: TGCAGTGCTAGAGATCCTCTCCGGGCTTTCTTT
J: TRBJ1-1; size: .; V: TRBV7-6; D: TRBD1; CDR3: CASSLGQGVLASEAFF; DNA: TGTGCCAGCAGCTTAGGACAGGGCGTGCTAGCCTCTGAAGCTTTCTTT